Sequencing of this T cell receptor (beta chain) was carried out in a study of shared clonotypes between healthy human individuals. The CDR3 runs to 19 residues. Looked up from germline, CDR1 is SGHRS and CDR2 is YFSETQ. Germline trimming cut 3 bases from V and 0 bases from J; bases unmatched to any gene: 4. Clones were sequenced by immunoSEQ multiplex PCR, and TCRdb holds only the in-frame ones, with some missing. In the table there are about 2.3 million clones, approximately 90% of which are singletons. The specimen sequenced was naive CD4+ T cells from PBMCs. Subset given: CD45RA+ positively selected. The chain combines TRBV5-1 with TRBJ2-6, with 15 bases matching TRBD2. The TCR comes from a man aged 18-30 years in good health. Some clones in this sample may be carry-over from other donors' samples. In DNA, the CDR3 is TGCGCCAGCAGCTCCGGGACTAGCGGGAGGCGCTCTGGGGCCAACGTCCTGACTTTC. It translates to CASSSGTSGRRSGANVLTF.